This T cell receptor (beta chain) is from a study of CD8+CD57+ T cells in acquired aplastic anemia. The study's findings and limits: The number of CD8+ CDR3 sequences shared by patients and controls was approximately 28.

Germline V gene data show CDR1 as SGHTA and CDR2 as FQGNSA. CDR3 length equals 17 residues. Worth noting for this clonotype: Antigen: not known. The junction departs from the called germline gene at one end, perhaps through a read error.

For CDR3 and TCR beta VDJ profiling, genomic DNA was the template used. TCRdb passed the reads through MiXCR, listing each CDR3 protein once. This sample has hundreds of thousands of distinct CDR3 sequences, with approximately 70% found just once. V and J are TRBV7-2 and TRBJ1-1; 8 bases are a match to TRBD1. The specimen was sorted CD4+, CD8+, or CD8+CD57+ T cells (not recorded which) from PBMCs. This clonotype was obtained from a human donor in good health, serving as a control. CDR3 protein: CASSPAGGNSGNTEAFF. CDR3 bases: TGTGCCAGCAGCCCCGCAGGGGGCAACTCTGGAAACACCGAAGCTTTCTTT.